These T cell receptor beta chains were read from a single sample in a study of blood T cell repertoires in COVID-19. The data were produced by immunoSEQ multiplex PCR, yet TCRdb's version contains in-frame clones alone and is incomplete. The sample includes about 70,000 clones, roughly four fifths of them seen just once. Sequencing was performed on peripheral blood. The receptors were sampled from a man aged 25-40 years with COVID-19, enrolled during active disease. Each CDR3 is given with its conserved first and last residue. A D gene is named only where the DNA matches it firmly. Size is stated for part of the rows, as once, few or many counts, or as a class when the clone is expanded.

j_gene | v_gene | abundance | d_gene | CDR3nt | CDR3aa
TRBJ2-1 | TRBV6-5 | - | TRBD2 | TGTGCCAGCAGTTGGGGGCCTAGCGGGAGTGGTAATGAGCAGTTCTTC | CASSWGPSGSGNEQFF
TRBJ2-5 | TRBV10-2 | - | TRBD2 | TGCGCCAGCAGTGCGGGGGGACTCTTCCAAGAGACCCAGTACTTC | CASSAGGLFQETQYF
TRBJ1-2 | TRBV28 | - | - | TGTGCCAGCAGTTTATTACAGAACTATGGCTACACCTTC | CASSLLQNYGYTF
TRBJ2-6 | TRBV24-1 | - | - | TGTGCCACCAGTGACCCCGGGAGCTACTCTGGGGCCAACGTCCTGACTTTC | CATSDPGSYSGANVLTF
TRBJ2-2 | TRBV7-9 | - | TRBD1 | TGTGCCAGCAGCAAAGGACAGGGAAACACCGGGGAGCTGTTTTTT | CASSKGQGNTGELFF
TRBJ2-1 | TRBV28 | once | TRBD2 | TGTGCCACAGAGCGGGAGTTGGTCTACAATGAGCAGTTCTTC | CATERELVYNEQFF
TRBJ2-1 | TRBV10-1 | few | - | TGCGCCAGCAGTGAGTCCCCGGGGAGATATGAGCAGTTCTTC | CASSESPGRYEQFF
TRBJ2-7 | TRBV5-8 | - | - | TGTGCCAGCAGCGGCACAGGGTTAGGGGGTTACTACGAGCAGTACTTC | CASSGTGLGGYYEQYF
TRBJ1-6 | TRBV11-2 | - | TRBD1 | TGTGCCAGCAGCTTTACCGGGACAGGGGGACGGAATTCACCCCTCCACTTT | CASSFTGTGGRNSPLHF
TRBJ1-2 | TRBV27 | - | - | TGTGCCAGCAGTTTATCCCCGGGGTCTTATGGCTACACCTTC | CASSLSPGSYGYTF
TRBJ1-5 | TRBV6-2/TRBV6-3 | - | - | TGTGCCAGCAGTTCGGCGGAGAATCAGCCCCAGCATTTT | CASSSAENQPQHF
TRBJ1-5 | TRBV14 | few | TRBD1 | TGTGCCAGCAGCCACTCGGGACAGCGACTGAATAGCAATCAGCCCCAGCATTTT | CASSHSGQRLNSNQPQHF
TRBJ1-2 | TRBV5-1 | few | - | TGCGCCAGCAGCTTGGAGAGGGATCGGAGCTACACCTTC | CASSLERDRSYTF
TRBJ2-7 | TRBV7-8 | - | TRBD1 | TGTGCCAGCAGCCCTATCCGGGACAGGAAAGAAGGCGAGTACTTC | CASSPIRDRKEGEYF
TRBJ2-7 | TRBV14 | - | - | TGTGCCAGCAGCCCCCGGCTGCGGGGAGAGCAGTACTTC | CASSPRLRGEQYF
TRBJ1-5 | TRBV6-1 | - | TRBD1 | TGTGCCAGCAGTGAAAATGCAGGGACAGCCAATCAGCCCCAGCATTTT | CASSENAGTANQPQHF
TRBJ1-6 | TRBV7-6 | - | TRBD1 | TGTGCCAGCAGCTTAGGAGGACAGGGATCCTATAATTCACCCCTCCACTTT | CASSLGGQGSYNSPLHF
TRBJ1-1 | TRBV28 | - | TRBD1 | TGTGCCAGCAGTTTTCTATCAGGGGGCGGCACTGAAGCTTTCTTT | CASSFLSGGGTEAFF
TRBJ2-4 | TRBV30 | - | - | TGTGCCTGGAGTGTAGCCCAGGGCATTCAGTACTTC | CAWSVAQGIQYF
TRBJ2-7 | TRBV9 | - | - | TGTGCCAGCAGCGGACCGCCGGGACAAGGAGGCTACGAGCAGTACTTC | CASSGPPGQGGYEQYF
TRBJ2-1 | TRBV4-2 | - | TRBD2 | TGTGCCAGCAGCCAAGATCTCGGCGGGAGGGCCCTCGATGAGCAGTTCTTC | CASSQDLGGRALDEQFF
TRBJ2-3 | TRBV7-6 | - | TRBD2 | TGTGCCAGCAGCTTGGGCGGGGGAGTGACAGATACGCAGTATTTT | CASSLGGGVTDTQYF
TRBJ1-1 | TRBV19 | few | - | TGTGCCAGTAGTAATAGCCGAAATCGCGCTGAAGCTTTCTTT | CASSNSRNRAEAFF
TRBJ1-2 | TRBV4-1 | - | TRBD1 | TGCGCCAGCAGCCAAGCAGGGACAGGGTTCTATGGCTACACCTTC | CASSQAGTGFYGYTF
TRBJ2-3 | TRBV29-1 | - | - | TGCAGCGTTGTGGGGGGGGCTCCTAGCACAGATACGCAGTATTTT | CSVVGGAPSTDTQYF
TRBJ2-1 | TRBV29-1 | - | - | TGCAGCGTGGTCGCAGGGAGGTCAAAGTTCTTC | CSVVAGRSKFF
TRBJ1-5 | TRBV28 | few | - | TGTGCCGCCGGGGGGCAGGGCAATCAGCCCCAGCATTTT | CAAGGQGNQPQHF
TRBJ2-7 | TRBV28 | - | - | TGTGCCAGCAGTGACACCTACGAGCAGTACTTC | CASSDTYEQYF
TRBJ2-1 | TRBV9 | - | TRBD2 | TGTGCCAGCAGCAGCGGGACGTACAATGAGCAGTTCTTC | CASSSGTYNEQFF
TRBJ1-1 | TRBV6-5 | - | - | TGTGCCAGCAGTCCCCCAAGCGGCACTGAAGCTTTCTTT | CASSPPSGTEAFF
TRBJ2-1 | TRBV6-1 | - | TRBD2 | TGTGCCAGCAGTGATATTAGCGGGAGCGGCAATGAGCAGTTCTTC | CASSDISGSGNEQFF
TRBJ1-1 | TRBV12-3/TRBV12-4 | - | - | TGTGCCAGCAGTCGGATCGGGACAGAAGCTTTCTTT | CASSRIGTEAFF
TRBJ2-7 | TRBV7-2 | once | TRBD2 | TGTGCCAGCAGCTTAGGCCGAACTAGCGGAACCTACGAGCAGTACTTC | CASSLGRTSGTYEQYF
TRBJ2-5 | TRBV11-2 | - | - | TGTGCCAGCAGCGGACTAGAGACCCAGTACTTC | CASSGLETQYF
TRBJ1-4 | TRBV12-3/TRBV12-4 | few | - | TGTGCCAGCAGTTTAGGGCAGGGGGAAAAACTGTTTTTT | CASSLGQGEKLFF
TRBJ1-1 | TRBV7-3 | - | TRBD1 | TGTGCCAGCAGCGCTACAGGGACAGGCGGGGCTGAAGCTTTCTTT | CASSATGTGGAEAFF
TRBJ2-7 | TRBV2 | - | - | TGTGCCAGCAGTGAAGCAGAGACACTTCAAACCTCCGAGCAGTACTTC | CASSEAETLQTSEQYF
TRBJ2-1 | TRBV10-3 | - | TRBD2 | TGTGCCATCAGTGAGCCTAGCGGGAGAGGCAATGAGCAGTTCTTC | CAISEPSGRGNEQFF
TRBJ2-7 | TRBV10-3 | - | TRBD1 | TGTGCCATCAGTGAGTCCGGACAGGGGAACTACGAGCAGTACTTC | CAISESGQGNYEQYF
TRBJ1-2 | TRBV6-5 | few | - | TGTGCCAGCAGTTCCGGAACAGGGTTTCCTGGCTACACCTTC | CASSSGTGFPGYTF
TRBJ2-1 | TRBV28 | - | TRBD2 | TGTGCCAGCAGTTTATTAGTAGCGGGTAGATACAATGAGCAGTTCTTC | CASSLLVAGRYNEQFF
TRBJ1-3 | TRBV11-2 | - | - | TGTGCCAGCAGCTTAACTTTTGCCGGAAACACCATATATTTT | CASSLTFAGNTIYF
TRBJ2-6 | TRBV6-4 | - | - | TGTGCCAGCAGTGAGAAAGGAGGGACTGGGGCCAACGTCCTGACTTTC | CASSEKGGTGANVLTF
TRBJ2-6 | TRBV19 | - | - | TGTGCCAGTAGTATACACAGGAGTTCTGGGGCCAACGTCCTGACTTTC | CASSIHRSSGANVLTF
TRBJ1-4 | TRBV6-5 | once | TRBD1 | TGTGCCAGCAGTTACTCCGGGACAGGGGATGAAAAACTGTTTTTT | CASSYSGTGDEKLFF
TRBJ2-5 | TRBV14 | - | - | TGTGCCAGCAATAAGACAGGCTCCTACCGGTGGGGAGAGACCCAGTACTTC | CASNKTGSYRWGETQYF
TRBJ1-6 | TRBV7-3 | few | TRBD1 | TGTGCCAGCAGCCGAGGCCCAGGGGGCTATGGATCACCCCTCCACTTT | CASSRGPGGYGSPLHF
TRBJ2-1 | TRBV19 | - | - | TGTGCCAGTAGTATAGCAGGGAACCCCTACAATGAGCAGTTCTTC | CASSIAGNPYNEQFF
TRBJ2-1 | TRBV5-6 | - | TRBD2 | TGTGCCAGCAGCTTTCTAGCGGGGTCACAATTGGAGCAGTTCTTC | CASSFLAGSQLEQFF
TRBJ2-7 | TRBV5-5 | many | TRBD1 | TGTGCCAGCAGCCCGCCGGACAGGTCGGGATTTAGATTCTCCTACGAGCAGTACTTC | CASSPPDRSGFRFSYEQYF
TRBJ1-4 | TRBV27 | - | - | TGTGCCAGAGGGCTAGGAGGTGAAAAACTGTTTTTT | CARGLGGEKLFF
TRBJ1-3 | TRBV28 | - | - | TGTGCCAGCAGTTCCGGAGGCTGGACCTCCTCTGGAAACACCATATATTTT | CASSSGGWTSSGNTIYF
TRBJ1-1 | TRBV7-9 | - | TRBD1 | TGTGCCAGCAGATCTACAGGGGGCAGGGCTGAAGCTTTCTTT | CASRSTGGRAEAFF
TRBJ2-7 | TRBV7-9 | once | TRBD1 | TGTGCCAGCAGCCTGTGGGACAGGGCAGCCGAGCAGTACTTC | CASSLWDRAAEQYF
TRBJ2-7 | TRBV10-2 | - | - | TGCGCCAGCAGTGTCAGAAACTACGAGCAGTACTTC | CASSVRNYEQYF
TRBJ2-1 | TRBV18 | few | - | TGTGCCAGCTCACCACCGGATCCTGGGAGCAATGAGCAGTTCTTC | CASSPPDPGSNEQFF
TRBJ2-5 | TRBV19 | - | - | TGTGCCAGTAGTTCCGACACGGTTAGGGGGGAGACCCAGTACTTC | CASSSDTVRGETQYF
TRBJ2-7 | TRBV5-1 | - | TRBD1 | TGCGCCAGCAGTTGGCCGGGACAGGGAGTCGAGCAGTACTTC | CASSWPGQGVEQYF
TRBJ1-2 | TRBV25-1 | - | TRBD1 | TGTGCCAGCAGTGAGGGACAGATCTATGGCTACACCTTC | CASSEGQIYGYTF
TRBJ1-2 | TRBV4-1 | - | TRBD1 | TGCGCCAGCAGCCGGGACAGGGCCACTAACTATGGCTACACCTTC | CASSRDRATNYGYTF